This paragraph reports one TCR beta chain. In its sample, this clonotype was seen a few times. Its binding antigen is unknown. It has no much larger one-base neighbor in the sample; base qualities were not kept. The V and J ends are trimmed by 0 bases and 4 bases, leaving 18 bases between them. Inclusive of the bounding cysteine and phenylalanine, the CDR3 is 17 residues long. The kept DNA is CDR3 alone, 51 bases in frame from the first base. Per the germline V gene (reference sequence), LGHDT is the CDR1 and YNNKEL is the CDR2. To demonstrate the VDJtools post-analysis software, the study profiled TCR beta repertoires from the peripheral blood of about a dozen young patients with multiple sclerosis. Multiple sclerosis patients were children and adolescents aged about 6 to 16 years. This record belongs to a study of post-analysis software for immune sequencing data (dated by TCRdb to 2013 to 2016). Regarding the research as a whole: Disease courses on record covered relapsing-remitting, secondary progressive and progressive-relapsing multiple sclerosis, though some patients had no subtype annotation. The patient repertoires were compared against about a dozen previously published healthy control repertoires obtained from donors aged about 6 to 25 years. A subset of samples was prepared in parallel using single-end sample barcoding, then pooled and co-amplified after Illumina adapter ligation.

Libraries were made using PCR. Sequencing used an Illumina HiSeq 2500. To reduce PCR and sequencing biases, unique molecular identifiers were built into the TCR beta cDNA libraries. About 500,000 cDNA molecules were obtained per 1 to 10 million input T cells, so each molecule approximated one T cell. The patient libraries were prepared and sequenced with the same protocol used for the earlier healthy control dataset. Samples belonging to the same batch were prepared together, multiplexed and sequenced on a shared HiSeq lane. The original methods were these. Raw barcoded reads were processed with MIGEC, and single-read molecular identifier groups were discarded before consensus assembly and CDR3 extraction. Clonotype tables were post-analysed with VDJtools, and diversity was normalized by down-sampling all datasets to the smallest sample size. In repertoire overlap clustering, CDR3 amino acid sequences, but not nucleotide sequences, were matched to correct batch-related cross-sample contamination. Clones were called with MiXCR by TCRdb after fastp trimmed the public reads at Q25, and only in-frame beta chains were retained. Identical CDR3 protein sequences are pooled into one entry, listed with their most common genes and DNA. The V and J calls follow TCRdb's processing rather than the paper's. The sample table shows about 460,000 distinct CDR3 sequences, and roughly 46% are seen once. The ten largest clones capture roughly 12% of the sample.

Summary of the overall study and its limitations: The multiple sclerosis patient group was slightly younger than the control group. Normalized Chao1 diversity was significantly lower in multiple sclerosis patients than controls, suggesting substantial peripheral T-cell clonal expansion. Significantly higher frequencies in patients than in controls were found for five TRBV segments, including TRBV5-6, TRBV5-1 and TRBV20-1. Strong co-clustering of samples prepared in the same batch was shown by direct clustering with F measure, prompting a batch-effect correction.

The sequence came from a girl aged 5 to 17 with multiple sclerosis. Recombination connected TRBV3-1 to TRBJ2-5; tentative D gene TRBD2, with 6 bases matching. Material for sequencing was blood. The CDR3 protein: CASSQDFRGTKGETQYF. The sequence in DNA is TGTGCCAGCAGCCAAGACTTTCGCGGGACCAAAGGAGAGACCCAGTACTTC.